This record concerns one T cell receptor (beta chain) sequence. The target antigen is unknown. Other DNA sequences in the sample encode the same CDR3. Repertoires were generated with immunoSEQ multiplex PCR, while TCRdb's copy carries only in-frame clones and drops some. The sample has 600,000 or so clones, 95% to 98% seen once. This entry belongs to a study of shared clonotypes between healthy human individuals. Overall study findings and caveats: Among donors, sharing of clonotypes was expected to be affected by sequencing depth. Memory subsets generally showed lower estimated richness than naive subsets.

CD45RO negativity and positive selection for CCR7 defined naive CD8 cells, a population that excluded terminally differentiated effector memory CD45RA+ cells. This clonotype originated in a man aged 25-45 years in good health. The source material was naive CD8+ T cells sorted from blood.

The DNA for the CDR3 is TGTGCCAGCAGTTTACGCCAAGCCTACGAGCAGTACTTC. This gives the protein CASSLRQAYEQYF. This chain links TRBV27 with TRBJ2-7, with D unresolved. V dropped 2 bases and J dropped 2 bases, with 7 bases sitting between them. The length of the CDR3 is 13 residues. Germline V gene lookup returns CDR1 MNHEY and CDR2 SMNVEV (reference sequence).